This T cell receptor beta chain was obtained from a study of blood T cell repertoires in COVID-19. The table came from immunoSEQ multiplex PCR; TCRdb's copy has only in-frame clones and leaves some out. The table has 250,000 or so clones, 70% to 90% seen once. CDR3 size: 16 residues. V lost 5 bases, J lost 5 bases, and 12 bases stayed unmatched. Per germline, CDR1 SGHAT and CDR2 FQDESV (reference sequence). Sequencing was performed on PBMCs or T cells enriched from blood (not recorded which). The receptor's source is a woman aged 50 to 60 who had been exposed to COVID-19. The chain combines TRBV11-1 with TRBJ2-5; 9 bases align to TRBD1. The CDR3, as DNA: TGTGCCAGCAGCGGTCCCGGGACAGGGATCGGGGAGACCCAGTACTTC. Translation: CASSGPGTGIGETQYF. The full variable domain, its missing parts supplied by reference TRBV11-1 and TRBJ2-5, is EAEVAQSPRYKITEKSQAVAFWCDPISGHATLYWYRQILGQGPELLVQFQDESVVDDSQLPKDRFSAERLKGVDSTLKIQPAELGDSAMYLCASSGPGTGIGETQYFGPGTRLLVL.